A single sample gave rise to the 29 T cell receptor beta chains below, sequenced in a study of beta chain features in type 1 diabetes. Every isolated RNA sample was fully reverse transcribed, so sequencing captured expressed TCRB transcripts. Sequencing was performed with immunoSEQ multiplex PCR; in TCRdb, only in-frame clones are kept and a portion is missing. Of around 280,000 clones in the sample, around 7.3% are singletons; the top ten hold roughly 1%. The sequenced material came from central memory CD4+ T cells from blood. Every receptor here comes from a woman between 18 and 30 years old in good health.

This chain joins TRBV5-1 and TRBJ1-1; D ambiguous. Trimming removed 5 bases from V and 0 bases from J, with 17 bases in between. This CDR3 region has 16 residues. Germline assignment: CDR1 SGHRS and CDR2 YFSETQ. The CDR3 DNA reads as TGCGCCAGCAGGTCCGCAGGAGCCACCATGAACACTGAAGCTTTCTTT. This sequence encodes CASRSAGATMNTEAFF. The variable domain in full, completed from reference TRBV5-1 and TRBJ1-1, reads KAGVTQTPRYLIKTRGQQVTLSCSPISGHRSVSWYQQTPGQGLQFLFEYFSETQRNKGNFPGRFSGRQFSNSRSEMNVSTLELGDSALYLCASRSAGATMNTEAFFGQGTRLTVV.

V gene TRBV7-3 combines with J gene TRBJ2-3, with D perhaps matching TRBD1 (5 bases). Germline V gene sequence: CDR1 SGHTA, CDR2 FQGTGA. The CDR3 has 16 residues. V dropped 6 bases and J dropped 1 base, with 17 bases sitting between them. The CDR3 coding sequence is TGTGCCAGCAGTCCCTCAGGGTCCCGGGGCACAGATACGCAGTATTTT. Residues: CASSPSGSRGTDTQYF.

This clone appeared many times. The rearrangement joins TRBV7-9 to TRBJ2-2, with a weak D call TRBD1 (6 bases). V gave up 5 bases and J gave up 6 bases, with 13 bases separating them. CDR1 and CDR2 from the germline V gene are SEHNR and FQNEAQ (reference sequence). The CDR3 is 14 amino acids. CDR3 sequence: CASSPPGVPGELFF. CDR3 sequence (DNA): TGTGCCAGCAGCCCACCAGGGGTGCCCGGGGAGCTGTTTTTT.

The rearrangement links TRBV28 to TRBJ1-4; 8 bases are shared with TRBD1. The CDR3 is 16 amino acids. Germline trimming cut 3 bases from V and 8 bases from J; bases unmatched to any gene: 11. Germline CDR1 reads MDHEN; CDR2 reads SYDVKM. This CDR3 reads CASSFAPRGRGEKLFF. For the CDR3, the DNA is TGTGCCAGCAGTTTCGCCCCCAGGGGGCGAGGCGAAAAACTGTTTTTT.

This clone was observed many times. The rearrangement uses TRBV5-5 and TRBJ2-5, with TRBD1 matching over 7 bases. Germline CDR1 is SGHKS and CDR2 is YYEKEE (reference sequence). J lost 1 base, V lost 6 bases, and 9 bases had no gene match. The CDR3 consists of 15 residues. The CDR3 reads CASTVKGTVQETQYF. CDR3 DNA sequence: TGTGCCAGCACCGTTAAGGGGACAGTCCAAGAGACCCAGTACTTC. Combining the CDR3 with reference TRBV5-5 and TRBJ2-5 gives the whole variable domain DAGVTQSPTHLIKTRGQQVTLRCSPISGHKSVSWYQQVLGQGPQFIFQYYEKEERGRGNFPDRFSARQFPNYSSELNVNALLLGDSALYLCASTVKGTVQETQYFGPGTRLLVL.

The gene calls are TRBV19 and TRBJ2-3; 8 bases fit TRBD2. Germline CDR1 is LNHDA and CDR2 is SQIVND (reference sequence). The CDR3 covers 14 residues. V lost 5 bases to trimming and J lost 4 bases; unmatched junction nucleotides: 5. CDR3 DNA: TGTGCCAGTAGTCGGGGGGGAACTTCAGATACGCAGTATTTT. As protein: CASSRGGTSDTQYF.

The chain uses TRBV4-1 and TRBJ1-2; 8 nucleotides match TRBD1. The germline V gene has CDR1 MGHRA and CDR2 YSYEKL. CDR3 length equals 16 residues. The V segment lost 0 bases and the J segment 5 bases; nucleotides outside the gene matches: 8. This CDR3 reads CASSQEATGVLYGYTF. The CDR3 DNA follows: TGCGCCAGCAGCCAAGAAGCGACAGGGGTATTGTATGGCTACACCTTC.

This clone was recorded many times. V and J are TRBV9 and TRBJ1-1; weak D call: TRBD1 (6 bases). The CDR3 has 13 amino acids. With 3 bases removed from V and 0 bases from J, the gap between germline ends came to 6 bases. Germline-derived CDR1 and CDR2 are SGDLS and YYNGEE. In DNA, the CDR3 is TGTGCCAGCAGCGGGACAGTGAACACTGAAGCTTTCTTT. Its translation: CASSGTVNTEAFF. Complete variable domain (other parts from reference TRBV9 and TRBJ1-1): DSGVTQTPKHLITATGQRVTLRCSPRSGDLSVYWYQQSLDQGLQFLIQYYNGEERAKGNILERFSAQQFPDLHSELNLSSLELGDSALYFCASSGTVNTEAFFGQGTRLTVV.

The V call is TRBV4-1, the J call TRBJ1-2, with TRBD1 identical over 8 bases. This CDR3 has 15 residues. V lost 4 bases and J lost 4; bases outside the gene matches: 8. The germline CDR1 and CDR2 sequences are MGHRA and YSYEKL. CDR3 loop: CASSPKGQGGYGYTF. DNA of the CDR3: TGCGCCAGCAGCCCCAAAGGACAGGGCGGCTATGGCTACACCTTC.

V and J are TRBV4-2 and TRBJ2-3; possible D gene TRBD1, 5 bases. Germline assignment: CDR1 LGHNA and CDR2 YNFKEQ. V shed 2 bases and J shed 3 bases, with 12 bases lying between them. The CDR3 has 15 amino acids. The DNA of the CDR3 is TGTGCCAGCAGCCAAAACCCAGCAGGGACAGATACGCAGTATTTT. It yields the protein CASSQNPAGTDTQYF.

CDR3 loop: CASSIGGHRGYTF. The CDR3 DNA reads TGTGCCAGCAGCATTGGGGGTCATCGTGGCTACACCTTC. The chain has TRBV28 and TRBJ1-2; maybe TRBD1 (5 bases). Germline-derived CDR1 and CDR2 are MDHEN and SYDVKM. V lost 6 bases to trimming and J lost 7 bases, with 15 bases between them. The CDR3 is made up of 13 amino acids.

This clone was picked up many times. J is TRBJ1-1 and V is TRBV7-2, with D perhaps TRBD1 (5 bases). CDR1 is SGHTA, CDR2 FQGNSA, per germline. Trimming removed 4 bases from V and 10 bases from J, with 16 bases in between. There are 13 residues in the CDR3. The CDR3 spells CASSSIGRATAFF. CDR3 DNA sequence: TGTGCCAGCAGCTCCATCGGCAGGGCAACAGCTTTCTTT.

This chain links TRBV6-5 with TRBJ1-1, with TRBD1 as a possible D gene (6 bases). Germline assignment: CDR1 MNHEY and CDR2 SVGAGI. V shed 6 bases and J shed 8 bases, with 13 bases lying between them. The length of the CDR3 is 12 residues. CDR3 sequence (DNA): TGTGCCAGCAGCCTTACAGGGACCGAAGCTTTCTTT. Translating gives CASSLTGTEAFF.

V and J are TRBV9 and TRBJ2-4; tentative D call: TRBD1 (5 bases). CDR3 length equals 14 residues. The germline gives CDR1 SGDLS, CDR2 YYNGEE. Trimming took off 7 bases at V and 2 bases at J, with 13 bases between the two ends. The CDR3 protein is CASSPAGTKNIQYF. The CDR3 DNA follows: TGTGCCAGCTCCCCGGCAGGGACCAAAAACATTCAGTACTTC. The full variable domain, completed using reference TRBV9 and TRBJ2-4, is DSGVTQTPKHLITATGQRVTLRCSPRSGDLSVYWYQQSLDQGLQFLIQYYNGEERAKGNILERFSAQQFPDLHSELNLSSLELGDSALYFCASSPAGTKNIQYFGAGTRLSVL.

Many counts were recorded for this clone. V is TRBV5-6 and J is TRBJ2-7, with D uncertain. Trimming cost V 4 bases and J 1 base, with 15 bases left between them. The CDR3 runs 15 residues. CDR1 SGHDT and CDR2 YYEEEE come from the germline V gene. The CDR3 loop is CASSELGEVSYEQYV. CDR3 nucleotides: TGTGCCAGCAGCGAATTGGGCGAGGTGTCCTACGAGCAGTACGTC.

V is TRBV18 and J is TRBJ2-3, with no clear D. The CDR3 contains 16 residues. CDR1 KGHSH and CDR2 LQKENI come from the germline V gene. V dropped 3 bases and J dropped 2 bases, with 15 bases sitting between them. The CDR3 sequence is CASSPLSLTSTDTQYF. CDR3 coding DNA: TGTGCCAGCTCACCTTTATCACTAACCTCCACAGATACGCAGTATTTT.

The J gene is TRBJ1-1, the V gene TRBV29-1; weak D call: TRBD1 (6 bases). The CDR3 spans 16 residues. Germline V gene sequence: CDR1 SQVTM, CDR2 ANQGSEA. V gave up 3 bases and J gave up 4 bases, with 21 bases separating them. Here the CDR3 reads CSVDFRPRGGGTEAFF. CDR3 bases: TGCAGCGTTGATTTCAGGCCCCGGGGAGGGGGCACTGAAGCTTTCTTT.

This clone was seen only a few times. This chain connects TRBV12-5 to TRBJ2-1, with a weak D call TRBD1 (6 bases). This CDR3 has 15 residues. Per germline, CDR1 LGHNT and CDR2 FRNRAP. V was shortened by 6 bases and J by 9 bases, with 21 bases between the two germline ends. CDR3 DNA: TGTGCTAGTGGCCGCCCGAAACAGGGAGTCTCTGAGCAGTTCTTC. Protein sequence: CASGRPKQGVSEQFF.

The genes are TRBV4-2 and TRBJ1-2, with D possibly matching TRBD1 (5 bases). CDR3 length equals 15 residues. The ends were cut back, 0 bases at V and 8 bases at J, with 16 bases in the middle. Per germline, CDR1 LGHNA and CDR2 YNFKEQ. This chain's CDR3 is CASSQDAQGEDGYTF. The CDR3, as DNA: TGTGCCAGCAGCCAAGATGCCCAGGGTGAGGACGGCTACACCTTC.

The genes are TRBV20-1 and TRBJ2-5; D not certain. The CDR3 consists of 11 residues. Trimming pared 4 bases from V and 4 bases from J, leaving 7 bases between. Germline V gives CDR1 DFQATT, CDR2 SNEGSKA (reference sequence). CDR3 bases: TGCAGTGCTAAACATGGAGAGACCCAGTACTTC. It encodes CSAKHGETQYF.

V and J are TRBV6-6 and TRBJ1-1; D is unclear. This CDR3 spans 11 amino acids. Per germline, CDR1 MNHNY and CDR2 SVGAGI (reference sequence). V was cut by 6 bases and J by 5 bases, with 7 bases left in between. The CDR3 loop reads CASRRETEAFF. CDR3 in DNA: TGTGCCAGCAGGAGGGAGACTGAAGCTTTCTTT.

This clone has a handful of counts. The rearrangement uses TRBV4-1 and TRBJ1-1, with 7 bases aligning to TRBD1. From germline, CDR1 is MGHRA and CDR2 YSYEKL. The trim removed 4 bases at V and 3 bases at J, leaving 8 bases unmatched. There are 15 residues in the CDR3. The CDR3 protein is CASSLRIGGDTEAFF. The CDR3 DNA follows: TGCGCCAGCAGCCTCAGAATAGGGGGCGACACTGAAGCTTTCTTT.

The rearrangement links TRBV18 to TRBJ1-2, with TRBD1 matching 7 bases. Germline CDR1 is KGHSH and CDR2 is LQKENI. V lost 6 bases to trimming and J lost 6 bases; unmatched junction nucleotides: 7. The CDR3 is made up of 13 amino acids. This CDR3 reads CASSRDSYNGYTF. As DNA, the CDR3 is TGTGCCAGCTCCCGGGACAGCTACAATGGCTACACCTTC. Using reference TRBV18 and TRBJ1-2 for the parts outside the CDR3, the full variable domain is NAGVMQNPRHLVRRRGQEARLRCSPMKGHSHVYWYRQLPEEGLKFMVYLQKENIIDESGMPKERFSAEFPKEGPSILRIQQVVRGDSAAYFCASSRDSYNGYTFGSGTRLTVV.

V is TRBV7-6 and J is TRBJ2-5; D unresolved. Germline CDR1 is SGHVS and CDR2 is FNYEAQ. Trimming left V 3 bases short and J 4 bases short, with 3 bases between. This CDR3 has 11 residues. The CDR3 sequence is CASSFSETQYF. The CDR3 bases are TGTGCCAGCAGCTTTTCAGAGACCCAGTACTTC.

This clone has ten or more counts. The rearrangement joins TRBV6-1 to TRBJ2-7; TRBD2 matches 14 bases. There are 16 residues in the CDR3. The V and J ends lost 4 bases and 7 bases, in that order; junction bases with no gene match: 9. Germline values: CDR1 MNHNS, CDR2 SASEGT. In nucleotides, the CDR3 is TGTGCCAGCAGTGGACTAGCGGGAGGGTTGACGACGGAGCAGTACTTC. Translating gives CASSGLAGGLTTEQYF.

The sample holds a few counts of this clone. V is TRBV18 and J is TRBJ1-5; the D is unclear. V lost 5 bases and J 5 bases, leaving 13 bases between the germline ends. The CDR3 has 14 amino acids. Germline V lookup: CDR1 KGHSH, CDR2 LQKENI. The CDR3 protein is CASSTRGIDQPQHF. As DNA, the CDR3 is TGTGCCAGCTCAACCAGAGGGATCGATCAGCCCCAGCATTTT.

This clone was counted ten times or more. The chain combines TRBV6-6 with TRBJ1-1; D ambiguous. This CDR3 region has 15 residues. CDR1 and CDR2 (germline): MNHNY, SVGAGI (reference sequence). The V end lost 5 bases, the J end lost 1 base, and 14 bases lay between the germline ends. In DNA form, the CDR3 reads TGTGCCAGCAGTGCCTCAGGACGGACGAACACTGAAGCTTTCTTT. It is translated as CASSASGRTNTEAFF.

The chain carries TRBV7-2 and TRBJ1-6; D remains ambiguous. The CDR3 is 15 residues long. Per germline, CDR1 SGHTA and CDR2 FQGNSA. V was trimmed by 5 bases and J by 3 bases, leaving 11 bases between them. The DNA for the CDR3 is TGTGCCAGCAGCCCCCACACCGGCTATAATTCACCCCTCCACTTT. Residues: CASSPHTGYNSPLHF.

This clone was recorded a few times. The chain links TRBV4-3 to TRBJ1-1; 7 bases match TRBD1. V lost 3 bases, J lost 3 bases, and 7 bases stayed unmatched. CDR3 length: 15 amino acids. Germline CDR1 is LGHNA and CDR2 is YSLEER. The CDR3 sequence: CASSQQLTGDTEAFF. The CDR3, as DNA: TGCGCCAGCAGCCAGCAGCTCACAGGGGACACTGAAGCTTTCTTT.